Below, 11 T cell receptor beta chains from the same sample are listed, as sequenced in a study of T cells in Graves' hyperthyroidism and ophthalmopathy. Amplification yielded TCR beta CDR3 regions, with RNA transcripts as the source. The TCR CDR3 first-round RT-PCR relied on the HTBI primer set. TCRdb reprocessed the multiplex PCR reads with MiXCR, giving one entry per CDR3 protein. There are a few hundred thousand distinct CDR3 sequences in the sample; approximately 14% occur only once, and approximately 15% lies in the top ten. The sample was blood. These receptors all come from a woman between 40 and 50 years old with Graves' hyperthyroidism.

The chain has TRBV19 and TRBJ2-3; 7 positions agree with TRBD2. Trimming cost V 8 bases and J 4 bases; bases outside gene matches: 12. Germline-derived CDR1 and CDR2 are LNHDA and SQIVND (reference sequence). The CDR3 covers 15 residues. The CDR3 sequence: CASLGDYPRPDTQYF. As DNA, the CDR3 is TGTGCCAGTCTAGGGGACTATCCCCGACCAGATACGCAGTATTTT.

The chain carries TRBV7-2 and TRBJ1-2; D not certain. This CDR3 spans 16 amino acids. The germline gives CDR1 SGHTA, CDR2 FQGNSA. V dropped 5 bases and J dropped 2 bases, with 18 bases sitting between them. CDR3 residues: CASSPFAGSRNYGYTF. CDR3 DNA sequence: TGTGCCAGCAGCCCCTTTGCGGGCTCACGAAACTATGGCTACACCTTC.

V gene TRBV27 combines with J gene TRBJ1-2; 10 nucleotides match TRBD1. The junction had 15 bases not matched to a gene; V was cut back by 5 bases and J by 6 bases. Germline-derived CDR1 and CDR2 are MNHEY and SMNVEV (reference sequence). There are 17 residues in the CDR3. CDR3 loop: CASSPIPPGTGVNGYTF. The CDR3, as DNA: TGTGCCAGCAGTCCAATCCCCCCCGGGACAGGGGTTAATGGCTACACCTTC.

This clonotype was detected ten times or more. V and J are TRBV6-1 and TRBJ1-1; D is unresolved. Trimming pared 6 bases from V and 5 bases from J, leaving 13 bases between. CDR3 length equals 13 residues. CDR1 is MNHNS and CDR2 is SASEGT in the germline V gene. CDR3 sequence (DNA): TGTGCCAGCAGCGACTCAGGAGAGACTGAAGCTTTCTTT. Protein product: CASSDSGETEAFF.

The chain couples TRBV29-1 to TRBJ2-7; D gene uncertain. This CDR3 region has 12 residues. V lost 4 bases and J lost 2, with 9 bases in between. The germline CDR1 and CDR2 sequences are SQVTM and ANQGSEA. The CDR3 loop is CSVVTPTYEQYF. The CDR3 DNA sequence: TGCAGCGTTGTTACCCCGACCTACGAGCAGTACTTC.

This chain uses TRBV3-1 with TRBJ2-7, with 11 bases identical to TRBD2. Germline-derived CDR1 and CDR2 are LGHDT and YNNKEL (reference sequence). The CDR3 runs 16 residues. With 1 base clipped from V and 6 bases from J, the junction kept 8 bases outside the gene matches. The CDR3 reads CASSQAIAGGTGEQYF. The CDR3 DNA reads TGTGCCAGCAGCCAAGCCATAGCGGGAGGGACAGGCGAGCAGTACTTC.

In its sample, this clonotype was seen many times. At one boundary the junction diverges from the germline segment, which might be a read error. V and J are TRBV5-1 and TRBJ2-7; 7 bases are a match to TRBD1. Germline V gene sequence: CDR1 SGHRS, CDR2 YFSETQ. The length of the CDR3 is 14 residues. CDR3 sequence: CASSLTGTAYEQYF. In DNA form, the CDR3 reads TGTGCCAGCAGCTTGACCGGGACAGCCTACGAGCAGTACTTC.

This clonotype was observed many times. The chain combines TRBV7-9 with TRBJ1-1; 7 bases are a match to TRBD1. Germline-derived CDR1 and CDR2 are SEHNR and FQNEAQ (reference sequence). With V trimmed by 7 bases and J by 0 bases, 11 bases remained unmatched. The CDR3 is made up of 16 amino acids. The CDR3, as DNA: TGTGCCAGCAACCCCAGACAGGGACAGATGAACACTGAAGCTTTCTTT. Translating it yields CASNPRQGQMNTEAFF.

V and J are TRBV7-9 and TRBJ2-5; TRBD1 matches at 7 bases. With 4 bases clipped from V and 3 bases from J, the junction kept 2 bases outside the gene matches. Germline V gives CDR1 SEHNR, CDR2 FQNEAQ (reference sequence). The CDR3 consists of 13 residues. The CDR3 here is CASSWDREETQYF. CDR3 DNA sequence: TGTGCCAGCAGCTGGGACAGAGAAGAGACCCAGTACTTC. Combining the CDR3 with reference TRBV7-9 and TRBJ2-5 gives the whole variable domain DTGVSQNPRHKITKRGQNVTFRCDPISEHNRLYWYRQTLGQGPEFLTYFQNEAQLEKSRLLSDRFSAERPKGSFSTLEIQRTEQGDSAMYLCASSWDREETQYFGPGTRLLVL.

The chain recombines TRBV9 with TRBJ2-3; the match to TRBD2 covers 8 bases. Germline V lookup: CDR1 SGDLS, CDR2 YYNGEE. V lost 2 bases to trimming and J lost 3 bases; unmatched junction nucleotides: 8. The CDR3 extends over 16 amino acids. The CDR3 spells CASSVSGTRTTDTQYF. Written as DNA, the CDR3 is TGTGCCAGCAGCGTTTCCGGGACTAGGACTACAGATACGCAGTATTTT.

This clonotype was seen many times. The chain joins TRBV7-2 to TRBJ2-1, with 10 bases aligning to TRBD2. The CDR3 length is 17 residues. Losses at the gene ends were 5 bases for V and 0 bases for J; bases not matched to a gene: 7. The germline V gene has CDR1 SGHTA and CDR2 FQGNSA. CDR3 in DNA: TGTGCCAGCAGCCCCCGACTAGCGGGCAGCTCCTACAATGAGCAGTTCTTC. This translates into CASSPRLAGSSYNEQFF.